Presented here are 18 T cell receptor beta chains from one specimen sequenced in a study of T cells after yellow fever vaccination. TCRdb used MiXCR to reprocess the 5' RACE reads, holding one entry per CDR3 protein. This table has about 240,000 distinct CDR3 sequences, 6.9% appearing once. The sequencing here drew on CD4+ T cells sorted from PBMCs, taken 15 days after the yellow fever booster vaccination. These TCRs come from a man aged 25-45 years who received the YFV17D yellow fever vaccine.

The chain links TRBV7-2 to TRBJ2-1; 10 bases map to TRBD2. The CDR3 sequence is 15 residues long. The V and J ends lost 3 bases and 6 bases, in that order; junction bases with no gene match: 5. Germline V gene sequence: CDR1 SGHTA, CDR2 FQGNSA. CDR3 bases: TGTGCCAGCAGCTTGGCCGGGACTAGCGCCAATGAGCAGTTCTTC. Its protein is CASSLAGTSANEQFF.

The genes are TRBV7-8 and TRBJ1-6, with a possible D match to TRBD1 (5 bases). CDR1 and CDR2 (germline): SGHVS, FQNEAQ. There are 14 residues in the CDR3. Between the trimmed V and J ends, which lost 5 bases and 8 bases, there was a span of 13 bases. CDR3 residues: CASSTWTGDSPLHF. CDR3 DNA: TGTGCCAGCAGCACCTGGACGGGGGATTCACCCCTCCACTTT.

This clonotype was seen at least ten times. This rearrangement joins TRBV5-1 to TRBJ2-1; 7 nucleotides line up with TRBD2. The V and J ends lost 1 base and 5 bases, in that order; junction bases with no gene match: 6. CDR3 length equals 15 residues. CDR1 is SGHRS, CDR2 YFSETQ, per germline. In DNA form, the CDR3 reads TGCGCCAGCAGCTTGCGTGCTGCGGGGGACAATGAGCAGTTCTTC. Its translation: CASSLRAAGDNEQFF.

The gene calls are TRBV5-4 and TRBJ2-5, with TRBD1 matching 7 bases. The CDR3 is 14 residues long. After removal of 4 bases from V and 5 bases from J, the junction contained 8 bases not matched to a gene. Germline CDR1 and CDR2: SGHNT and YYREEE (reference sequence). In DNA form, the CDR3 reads TGTGCCAGCAGCGGGGGACAGTTCAGGGAGACCCAGTACTTC. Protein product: CASSGGQFRETQYF.

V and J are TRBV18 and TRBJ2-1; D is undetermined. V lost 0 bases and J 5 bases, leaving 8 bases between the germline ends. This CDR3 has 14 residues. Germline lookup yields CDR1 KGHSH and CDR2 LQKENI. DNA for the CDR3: TGTGCCAGCTCACCACCTCTCCGGAACAATGAGCAGTTCTTC. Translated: CASSPPLRNNEQFF.

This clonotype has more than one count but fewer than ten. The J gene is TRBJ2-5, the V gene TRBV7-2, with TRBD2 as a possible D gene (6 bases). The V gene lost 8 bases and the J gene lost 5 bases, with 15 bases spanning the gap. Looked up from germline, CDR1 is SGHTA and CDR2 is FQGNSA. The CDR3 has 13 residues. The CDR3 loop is CASGPGGRETQYF. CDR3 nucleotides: TGTGCCAGCGGCCCCGGAGGGCGTGAGACCCAGTACTTC.

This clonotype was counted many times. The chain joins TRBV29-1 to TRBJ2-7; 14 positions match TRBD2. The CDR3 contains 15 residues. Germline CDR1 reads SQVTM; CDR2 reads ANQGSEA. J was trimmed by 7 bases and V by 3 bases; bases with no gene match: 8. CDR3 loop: CSVEGTSGSRSEQYF. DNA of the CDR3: TGCAGCGTTGAGGGGACTAGCGGGAGTCGAAGTGAGCAGTACTTC.

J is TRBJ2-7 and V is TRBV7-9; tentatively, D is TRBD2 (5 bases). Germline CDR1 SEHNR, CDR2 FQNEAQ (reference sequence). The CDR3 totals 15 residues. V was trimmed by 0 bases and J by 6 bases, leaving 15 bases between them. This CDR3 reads CASSLAGRTPGEQYF. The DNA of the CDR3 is TGTGCCAGCAGCTTAGCCGGGCGGACTCCCGGCGAGCAGTACTTC.

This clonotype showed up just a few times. The CDR3 is CASFFGLAGGPYEQYF. DNA for the CDR3: TGTGCCAGCTTTTTTGGACTAGCGGGAGGGCCTTACGAGCAGTACTTC. The rearrangement links TRBV2 to TRBJ2-7; 15 bases fit TRBD2. J was trimmed by 4 bases and V by 8 bases; bases with no gene match: 9. CDR3 size: 16 residues. Germline-derived CDR1 and CDR2 are SNHLY and FYNNEI.

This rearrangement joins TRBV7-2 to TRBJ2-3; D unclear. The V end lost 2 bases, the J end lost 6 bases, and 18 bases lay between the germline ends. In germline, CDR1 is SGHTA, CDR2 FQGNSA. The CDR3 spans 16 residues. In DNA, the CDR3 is TGTGCCAGCAGCTTAAGATCGCGAGGTCTTCAGGATACGCAGTATTTT. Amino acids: CASSLRSRGLQDTQYF. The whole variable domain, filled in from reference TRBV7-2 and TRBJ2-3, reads GAGVSQSPSNKVTEKGKDVELRCDPISGHTALYWYRQSLGQGLEFLIYFQGNSAPDKSGLPSDRFSAERTGGSVSTLTIQRTQQEDSAVYLCASSLRSRGLQDTQYFGPGTRLTVL.

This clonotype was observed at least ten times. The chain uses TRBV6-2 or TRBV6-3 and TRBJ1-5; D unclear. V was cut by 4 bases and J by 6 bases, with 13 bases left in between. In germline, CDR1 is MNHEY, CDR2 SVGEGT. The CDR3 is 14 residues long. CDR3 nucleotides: TGTGCCAGCAGTTCCCCTCCGGGCACTCAGCCCCAGCATTTT. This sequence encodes CASSSPPGTQPQHF.

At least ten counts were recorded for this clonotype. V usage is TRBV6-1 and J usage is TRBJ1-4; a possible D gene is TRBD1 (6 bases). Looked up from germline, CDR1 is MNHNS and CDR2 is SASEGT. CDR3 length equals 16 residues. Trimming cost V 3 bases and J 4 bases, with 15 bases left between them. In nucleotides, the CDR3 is TGTGCCAGCAGTGACGCTCGGGACAAAAATAATGAAAAACTGTTTTTT. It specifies CASSDARDKNNEKLFF.

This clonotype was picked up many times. CDR3 in DNA: TGTGCCAGCAGTTTACTAGCGGGAGGGGGCGGGGAGCTGTTTTTT. Protein: CASSLLAGGGGELFF. The chain is built from TRBV12-3 or TRBV12-4 and TRBJ2-2; 12 bases are a match to TRBD2. Trimming cost V 2 bases and J 7 bases; bases outside gene matches: 2. This CDR3 spans 15 amino acids.

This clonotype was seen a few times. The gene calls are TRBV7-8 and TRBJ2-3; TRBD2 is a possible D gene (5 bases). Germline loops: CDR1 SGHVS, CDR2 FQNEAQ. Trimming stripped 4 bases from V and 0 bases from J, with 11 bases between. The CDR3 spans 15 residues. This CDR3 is CASSSARGSTDTQYF. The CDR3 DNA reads TGTGCCAGCAGCTCTGCGCGCGGGAGCACAGATACGCAGTATTTT. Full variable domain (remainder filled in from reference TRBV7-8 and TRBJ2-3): GAGVSQSPRYKVAKRGQDVALRCDPISGHVSLFWYQQALGQGPEFLTYFQNEAQLDKSGLPSDRFFAERPEGSVSTLKIQRTQQEDSAVYLCASSSARGSTDTQYFGPGTRLTVL.

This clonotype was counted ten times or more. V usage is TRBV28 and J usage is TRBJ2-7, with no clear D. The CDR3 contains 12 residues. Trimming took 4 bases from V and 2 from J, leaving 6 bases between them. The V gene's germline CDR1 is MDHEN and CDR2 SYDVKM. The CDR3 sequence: CASSSYPYEQYF. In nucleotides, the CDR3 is TGTGCCAGCAGTTCGTACCCCTACGAGCAGTACTTC.

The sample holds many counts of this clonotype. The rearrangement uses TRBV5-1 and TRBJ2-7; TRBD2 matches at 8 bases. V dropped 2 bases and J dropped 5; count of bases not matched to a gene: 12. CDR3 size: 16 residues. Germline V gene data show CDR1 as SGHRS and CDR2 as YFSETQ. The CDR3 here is CASSFPGAGGRNEQYF. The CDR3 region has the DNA TGCGCCAGCAGCTTCCCTGGGGCGGGAGGTCGGAACGAGCAGTACTTC.

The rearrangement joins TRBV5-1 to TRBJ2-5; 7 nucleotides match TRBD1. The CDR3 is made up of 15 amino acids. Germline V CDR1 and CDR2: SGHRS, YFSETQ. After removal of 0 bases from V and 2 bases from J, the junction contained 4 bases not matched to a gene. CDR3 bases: TGCGCCAGCAGCTTGGCCAGGGGGTTGCAAGAGACCCAGTACTTC. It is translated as CASSLARGLQETQYF.

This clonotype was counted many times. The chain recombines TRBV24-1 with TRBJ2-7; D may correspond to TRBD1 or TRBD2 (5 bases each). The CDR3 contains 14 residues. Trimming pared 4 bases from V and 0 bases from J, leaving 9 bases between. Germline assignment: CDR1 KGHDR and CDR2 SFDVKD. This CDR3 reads CATSDRDGSYEQYF. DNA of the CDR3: TGTGCCACCAGTGACAGGGACGGCTCCTACGAGCAGTACTTC.